These 29 T cell receptor beta chains were all obtained from the same sample, sequenced in a study of blood T cells in healthy people across ages. Through a sample-barcoded 5' primer and a J-beta primer mix, a second PCR was run for about 6 to 11 cycles. TCRdb called the 5' RACE reads again in MiXCR, with one record for every CDR3 protein. The data contain some 1,000,000 distinct CDR3 sequences, 20% to 25% of them seen just once; the ten biggest clones take up around 0.7%. This same sample was also part of a study on T cells of mothers and their children.

What was sequenced was blood. Receptors were obtained from a girl aged 2 to 10 in good health.

The chain carries TRBV3-1 and TRBJ2-5; the match to TRBD2 covers 12 bases. This CDR3 is built from 19 residues. Trimming cost V 2 bases and J 0 bases; bases outside gene matches: 10. CDR1 is LGHDT, CDR2 YNNKEL, per germline (reference sequence). The chain's CDR3 is CASSQHEGLAGMYQETQYF. In DNA, the CDR3 is TGTGCCAGCAGCCAACACGAAGGACTAGCGGGGATGTACCAAGAGACCCAGTACTTC.

The V and J genes are TRBV27 and TRBJ1-5, with D uncertain. This CDR3 is built from 16 residues. V lost 5 bases and J 8 bases, leaving 22 bases between the germline ends. The germline V gene has CDR1 MNHEY and CDR2 SMNVEV (reference sequence). This CDR3 reads CASSPTDSNFGEPQHF. CDR3 nucleotides: TGTGCCAGCAGTCCAACGGACTCCAACTTCGGGGAGCCCCAGCATTTT.

V is TRBV27 and J is TRBJ1-4, with D possibly matching TRBD1 (5 bases). The V end lost 5 bases, the J end lost 8 bases, and 18 bases lay between the germline ends. The CDR3 contains 15 residues. The V gene's germline CDR1 is MNHEY and CDR2 SMNVEV (reference sequence). CDR3 amino acids: CASSLSQELNEKLFF. The CDR3 nucleotides are TGTGCCAGCAGTCTTTCACAGGAACTGAACGAAAAACTGTTTTTT.

The J gene is TRBJ1-5, the V gene TRBV4-1; D gene ambiguous. Germline CDR1 MGHRA, CDR2 YSYEKL. Trimming removed 2 bases from V and 4 bases from J, with 6 bases in between. The CDR3 has 13 amino acids. In DNA form, the CDR3 reads TGCGCCAGCAGCCAATTTCAGAATCAGCCCCAGCATTTT. Translation: CASSQFQNQPQHF.

A few counts support this clonotype. The chain carries TRBV9 and TRBJ1-2; 9 nucleotides agree with TRBD1. Trimming cost V 0 bases and J 6 bases; bases outside gene matches: 3. Germline CDR1 is SGDLS and CDR2 is YYNGEE. This CDR3 has 14 amino acids. The CDR3 DNA reads as TGTGCCAGCAGCGTAGTAACAGGGGGCAATGGCTACACCTTC. Translation gives CASSVVTGGNGYTF. Combining the CDR3 with reference TRBV9 and TRBJ1-2 gives the whole variable domain DSGVTQTPKHLITATGQRVTLRCSPRSGDLSVYWYQQSLDQGLQFLIQYYNGEERAKGNILERFSAQQFPDLHSELNLSSLELGDSALYFCASSVVTGGNGYTFGSGTRLTVV.

The V and J genes are TRBV9 and TRBJ1-2; 11 bases match TRBD1. Germline CDR1 is SGDLS and CDR2 is YYNGEE. V lost 1 base to trimming and J lost 4 bases; unmatched junction nucleotides: 12. The CDR3 is 18 residues long. The CDR3: CASSVLWTGGRRVYGYTF. The CDR3 DNA reads as TGTGCCAGCAGCGTATTATGGACAGGGGGCCGTAGGGTCTATGGCTACACCTTC. Variable domain in full (rest from reference TRBV9 and TRBJ1-2): DSGVTQTPKHLITATGQRVTLRCSPRSGDLSVYWYQQSLDQGLQFLIQYYNGEERAKGNILERFSAQQFPDLHSELNLSSLELGDSALYFCASSVLWTGGRRVYGYTFGSGTRLTVV.

This clonotype was counted between two and nine times. The chain uses TRBV2 and TRBJ1-5; no firm D call. V lost 7 bases, J lost 2 bases, and 12 bases lay in between. Germline V gives CDR1 SNHLY, CDR2 FYNNEI. The length of the CDR3 is 14 residues. CDR3 in DNA: TGTGCCAGCAAAACCCGGTCGGGCAATCAGCCCCAGCATTTT. Protein: CASKTRSGNQPQHF. The full variable domain, with the rest looked up from reference TRBV2 and TRBJ1-5, is EPEVTQTPSHQVTQMGQEVILRCVPISNHLYFYWYRQILGQKVEFLVSFYNNEISEKSEIFDDQFSVERPDGSNFTLKIRSTKLEDSAMYFCASKTRSGNQPQHFGDGTRLSIL.

V usage is TRBV11-2 and J usage is TRBJ2-5, with a tentative D call TRBD2 (7 bases). The DNA end is more similar to TRBJ2-1, so the J call may be wrong. Germline V CDR1 and CDR2: SGHAT, FQNNGV. The CDR3 extends over 20 amino acids. The CDR3 region has the DNA TGTGCCAGCAGCTCGCAACCGGGCGGGGCATACACTAGGGGGGGCAATGAGCAGTTCTTC. It is translated as CASSSQPGGAYTRGGNEQFF.

The J gene is TRBJ2-3, the V gene TRBV12-3 or TRBV12-4; 10 nucleotides align to TRBD1. The CDR3 totals 16 residues. With V trimmed by 4 bases and J by 2 bases, 6 bases remained unmatched. The CDR3 spells CASSSGDRGSTDTQYF. DNA of the CDR3: TGTGCCAGCAGTTCTGGGGACAGGGGATCCACAGATACGCAGTATTTT.

The chain is built from TRBV2 and TRBJ1-2; D is perhaps TRBD1 (6 bases). CDR1 is SNHLY, CDR2 FYNNEI, per germline. The CDR3 totals 12 residues. Between the trimmed V and J ends, which lost 2 bases and 10 bases, there was a span of 11 bases. CDR3 sequence reads: CASSERGSDYTF. CDR3 DNA: TGTGCCAGCAGTGAAAGGGGGAGCGACTACACCTTC. The full variable domain, its missing parts supplied by reference TRBV2 and TRBJ1-2, is EPEVTQTPSHQVTQMGQEVILRCVPISNHLYFYWYRQILGQKVEFLVSFYNNEISEKSEIFDDQFSVERPDGSNFTLKIRSTKLEDSAMYFCASSERGSDYTFGSGTRLTVV.

This sequence joins TRBV18 and TRBJ1-5; no firm D call. With 3 bases removed from V and 9 bases from J, the gap between germline ends came to 12 bases. The length of the CDR3 is 13 residues. CDR1 is KGHSH, CDR2 LQKENI, per germline. CDR3 sequence: CASSPEPKLPQHF. CDR3 coding DNA: TGTGCCAGCTCACCCGAGCCTAAACTGCCCCAGCATTTT.

The rearrangement joins TRBV12-3 or TRBV12-4 to TRBJ1-4; D gene ambiguous. The CDR3 runs to 13 residues. Trimming shortened V by 7 bases and J by 8 bases, and 14 bases separated the two germline ends. The CDR3 DNA reads TGTGCCAGCAAAGCCGGCGGGTGGGAAAAACTGTTTTTT. Translating gives CASKAGGWEKLFF.

A remark on this clonotype: Germline is not matched at one junction end, which may reflect a read error. The CDR3 DNA reads TGTGCCAACAGCCAAGATCGAATAAGAGCACTAGCGGGGTTAAATGAGCAGTTCTTC. Protein: CANSQDRIRALAGLNEQFF. The chain links TRBV3-1 to TRBJ2-1; 10 bases are shared with TRBD2. This CDR3 comprises 19 residues. Germline V gene lookup returns CDR1 LGHDT and CDR2 YNNKEL (reference sequence).

This chain uses TRBV20-1 with TRBJ2-5, with 7 bases fitting TRBD1. The germline V gene has CDR1 DFQATT and CDR2 SNEGSKA (reference sequence). CDR3 length: 13 amino acids. V shed 3 bases and J 5 bases; nucleotides not matched to a gene: 6. For the CDR3, the DNA is TGCAGTGCTAGGCAGACAGGGACCGAGACCCAGTACTTC. Residues: CSARQTGTETQYF.

The chain is built from TRBV7-2 and TRBJ1-2; D possibly corresponds to TRBD1 (5 bases). Germline-derived CDR1 and CDR2 are SGHTA and FQGNSA. With 3 bases removed from V and 4 bases from J, the gap between germline ends came to 15 bases. This CDR3 region has 15 residues. For the CDR3, the DNA is TGTGCCAGCAGCTTCCCGGGGGTACAATCCTATGGCTACACCTTC. It codes for CASSFPGVQSYGYTF.

The CDR3 DNA sequence: TGTGCCAGCAGTCCCTTGCGGCGAGAAAGTGGAGAGCAGTACTTC. Its translation: CASSPLRRESGEQYF. The rearrangement uses TRBV7-2 and TRBJ2-5; no definite D call. This CDR3 comprises 15 residues. V was trimmed by 6 bases and J by 11 bases, leaving 25 bases between them. In germline, CDR1 is SGHTA, CDR2 FQGNSA.

The sample holds a few counts of this clonotype. The chain joins TRBV28 to TRBJ2-5, with 7 nucleotides matching TRBD2. Germline CDR1 is MDHEN and CDR2 is SYDVKM. V shed 3 bases, J shed 5 bases, and the junction held 6 bases outside the gene matches. The CDR3 loop spans 14 amino acids. CDR3: CASSFAGVGETQYF. CDR3 bases: TGTGCCAGCAGTTTCGCGGGAGTAGGGGAGACCCAGTACTTC.

The V gene is TRBV4-1, the J gene TRBJ2-5; 8 bases map to TRBD2. This CDR3 comprises 14 residues. The V and J ends lost 4 bases and 4 bases, in that order; junction bases with no gene match: 5. Germline V CDR1 and CDR2: MGHRA, YSYEKL. CDR3 region: CASSRPGGGETQYF. In nucleotides, the CDR3 is TGCGCCAGCAGCCGCCCGGGAGGGGGAGAGACCCAGTACTTC.

This clonotype has more than one count but fewer than ten. This chain uses TRBV29-1 with TRBJ2-1, with TRBD2 matching over 7 bases. The J segment lost 10 bases and the V segment lost 4 bases, leaving 10 bases of the junction unmatched. Germline V gene data show CDR1 as SQVTM and CDR2 as ANQGSEA. This CDR3 is 13 amino acids long. DNA of the CDR3: TGCAGCGTTGGCCCATTCAGGGAGGGCGAGCAGTTCTTC. It encodes CSVGPFREGEQFF.

In this sample, this clonotype turned up a few times. The CDR3 DNA follows: TGCAGTGCTAGAGAAAACCGCTACACCTTC. The encoded protein is CSARENRYTF. This chain joins TRBV20-1 and TRBJ1-2, with D uncertain. The CDR3 covers 10 residues. The V and J ends lost 0 bases and 9 bases respectively, with 5 bases between them. Per germline, CDR1 DFQATT and CDR2 SNEGSKA (reference sequence).

This clonotype is a singleton in its sample. The chain links TRBV10-2 to TRBJ2-1; weak D call: TRBD2 (5 bases). The CDR3 consists of 13 residues. Trimming took off 11 bases at V and 2 bases at J, with 13 bases between the two ends. In germline, CDR1 is WSHSY, CDR2 SAAADI. CDR3 protein: CAAWLGTYNEQFF. The CDR3 DNA follows: TGCGCCGCATGGCTCGGGACCTACAATGAGCAGTTCTTC.

In this sample, this clonotype turned up a few times. The CDR3 DNA reads TGTGCCAGCAGCTTCCTCGACAACTATGGCTACACCTTC. It is translated as CASSFLDNYGYTF. The rearrangement uses TRBV7-2 and TRBJ1-2; D is undetermined. V shed 3 bases and J shed 2 bases, with 7 bases lying between them. This CDR3 is 13 amino acids long. Germline V lookup: CDR1 SGHTA, CDR2 FQGNSA.

A note on this clonotype: One end of the junction varies from germline; a read error may be responsible. The chain combines TRBV5-1 with TRBJ2-5; D is possibly TRBD1 (6 bases). CDR3 length equals 18 residues. CDR1 is SGHRS, CDR2 YFSETQ, per germline. CDR3 loop: CASSLEGRGDKYQETQYF. The CDR3 DNA follows: TGCGCCAGCAGTTTGGAAGGCAGGGGCGATAAATACCAAGAGACCCAGTACTTC.

This clonotype was observed a handful of times. The chain uses TRBV11-2 and TRBJ1-5; D is uncertain. This CDR3 has 14 amino acids. Trimming shortened V by 4 bases and J by 2 bases, and 9 bases separated the two germline ends. Germline assignment: CDR1 SGHAT and CDR2 FQNNGV. For the CDR3, the DNA is TGTGCCAGCAGCTGGGGAAGGGGCAATCAGCCCCAGCATTTT. It specifies CASSWGRGNQPQHF. Drawing the rest from reference TRBV11-2 and TRBJ1-5, the complete variable domain is EAGVAQSPRYKIIEKRQSVAFWCNPISGHATLYWYQQILGQGPKLLIQFQNNGVVDDSQLPKDRFSAERLKGVDSTLKIQPAKLEDSAVYLCASSWGRGNQPQHFGDGTRLSIL.

The chain recombines TRBV11-2 with TRBJ2-5; D unclear. Germline CDR1 and CDR2: SGHAT and FQNNGV. V was pared by 1 base and J by 4 bases, with 13 bases between. This CDR3 region has 15 residues. CDR3 DNA: TGTGCCAGCAGCTTAGGCAGGTTCAATATAGAGACCCAGTACTTC. It is translated as CASSLGRFNIETQYF. Supplemented by reference TRBV11-2 and TRBJ2-5, the full variable domain reads EAGVAQSPRYKIIEKRQSVAFWCNPISGHATLYWYQQILGQGPKLLIQFQNNGVVDDSQLPKDRFSAERLKGVDSTLKIQPAKLEDSAVYLCASSLGRFNIETQYFGPGTRLLVL.

The V gene is TRBV20-1, the J gene TRBJ2-2; 8 bases line up with TRBD2. The CDR3 spans 14 residues. Trimming removed 3 bases from V and 4 bases from J; junction bases left unmatched: 4. The V gene's germline CDR1 is DFQATT and CDR2 SNEGSKA (reference sequence). The CDR3 sequence is CSASWAGGTGELFF. CDR3 DNA: TGCAGTGCTAGTTGGGCGGGAGGCACCGGGGAGCTGTTTTTT.

The table lists this clonotype with a few counts. This chain uses TRBV5-1 with TRBJ2-1; 8 nucleotides match TRBD1. V was clipped by 3 bases and J by 1 base; unmatched bases: 6. This CDR3 is built from 16 residues. Germline V CDR1 and CDR2: SGHRS, YFSETQ. CDR3 amino acids: CASSWGTGRSYNEQFF. CDR3 DNA sequence: TGCGCCAGCAGCTGGGGGACAGGTCGGTCCTACAATGAGCAGTTCTTC.

This sequence joins TRBV20-1 and TRBJ2-4; D is possibly TRBD2 (6 bases). This CDR3 spans 16 amino acids. CDR1 DFQATT and CDR2 SNEGSKA come from the germline V gene (reference sequence). V was cut by 6 bases and J by 0 bases, with 18 bases left in between. The CDR3 nucleotides read TGCAGTGCCCTGGCGGGGACCAGCGTAGCCAAAAACATTCAGTACTTC. Residues: CSALAGTSVAKNIQYF.

This clonotype was seen a handful of times. The J gene is TRBJ1-1, the V gene TRBV27; D uncertain. V lost 4 bases and J lost 11, with 14 bases in between. Germline assignment: CDR1 MNHEY and CDR2 SMNVEV (reference sequence). This CDR3 is built from 12 residues. CDR3 in DNA: TGTGCCAGCAGTTCTCCGACCGGTACGGCTTTCTTT. Its translation: CASSSPTGTAFF.